Listed below are T cell receptor beta chains from one sample, sequenced in a study of T cell responses to AZD1222 COVID-19 vaccine. TCRdb's copy holds only in-frame clones and misses some; the assay was immunoSEQ multiplex PCR. The profile covers approximately 96,000 clones, with roughly 84% appearing a single time and about 6% taken by the ten largest. The input for sequencing was peripheral blood, taken 28 days after the second AZD1222 dose. The receptors come from an adult who received the AZD1222 COVID-19 vaccine. The CDR3 runs from the conserved cysteine through the conserved F or W. Fields, in order: V gene, J gene, D gene, clone size, CDR3 DNA, CDR3 protein. A D gene is named only where the DNA matches it firmly. Rows give clone size only sometimes, using once, few, many, or a class for an expanded clone.

>TRBV7-9|TRBJ2-3|TRBD2|NA
TGTGCCAGCAGCTCCCGGGCGGGGGGCCTTAGCACAGATACGCAGTATTTT
CASSSRAGGLSTDTQYF
>TRBV28|TRBJ1-2|NA|NA
TGTGCCAGCAGTTCACCCGCCCCCCAGGGTGGCCCATATGGCTACACCTTC
CASSSPAPQGGPYGYTF
>TRBV5-1|TRBJ1-2|NA|NA
TGCGCCAGCAGCTTGGCCCTTGGACTGACGACCATTGGCTACACCTTC
CASSLALGLTTIGYTF
>TRBV3-1/TRBV3-2|TRBJ2-5|NA|NA
TGTGCCAGCAGCCAACGGGAGACAGAGACCCAGTACTTC
CASSQRETETQYF
>TRBV10-3|TRBJ1-2|NA|once
TGTGCCATCAGTGAGACCTTACAGAGTAACTATGGCTACACCTTC
CAISETLQSNYGYTF
>TRBV5-6|TRBJ1-2|NA|NA
TGTGCCAGCAGCTTGGGCGTAAGGAATGGCTACACCTTC
CASSLGVRNGYTF
>TRBV20-1|TRBJ1-2|NA|NA
TGCAGTGCTCAGGGACCTGGGGGCTACACCTTC
CSAQGPGGYTF
>TRBV19|TRBJ2-1|TRBD2|NA
TGTGCCAGTAGTACGCAAGGGGGACTAGCCCCCAATGAGCAGTTCTTC
CASSTQGGLAPNEQFF
>TRBV19|TRBJ1-2|NA|NA
TGTGCCAGTAAGAGACAGGAAGCTAACTATGGCTACACCTTC
CASKRQEANYGYTF
>TRBV19|TRBJ2-1|TRBD2|NA
TGTGCCAGTAGTATGCCTCGGGGCGGGAGCACCTACAATGAGCAGTTCTTC
CASSMPRGGSTYNEQFF
>TRBV19|TRBJ2-7|TRBD2|NA
TGTGCCACTAGCGGTCTGAACTACGAGCAGTACTTC
CATSGLNYEQYF
>TRBV6-2/TRBV6-3|TRBJ2-1|NA|NA
TGTGCCAGCAGTTATGGTCAGGGGTATCTGGATGAGCAGTTCTTC
CASSYGQGYLDEQFF
>TRBV6-5|TRBJ2-7|NA|NA
TGTGCCAGCACTTCTGGCGACAACTACGAGCAGTACTTC
CASTSGDNYEQYF
>TRBV3-1/TRBV3-2|TRBJ2-2|TRBD1|few
TGTGCCAGCAGCCAAGGGACAGGGGGAGAATTGAACACCGGGGAGCTGTTTTTT
CASSQGTGGELNTGELFF
>TRBV7-8|TRBJ1-5|NA|NA
TGTGCCAGCAGCCTGGAACCGAACAATCAGCCCCAGCATTTT
CASSLEPNNQPQHF
>TRBV5-1|TRBJ2-3|TRBD1|NA
TGCGCCAGCAGCCGGGAGACAGGGGGCACAGATACGCAGTATTTT
CASSRETGGTDTQYF
>TRBV6-6|TRBJ2-7|NA|NA
TGTGCCAGCGGGGGAGAGTCCCGGGGAGAGCAGTACTTC
CASGGESRGEQYF
>TRBV30|TRBJ1-6|NA|once
TGTGCCTCCAAAGGGCAGGGGAATTCACCCCTCCACTTT
CASKGQGNSPLHF
>TRBV15|TRBJ2-2|NA|once
TGTGCCACCAGCAATAGAGGGAAGGCCGGGGAGCTGTTTTTT
CATSNRGKAGELFF
>TRBV7-9|TRBJ2-6|NA|NA
TGTGCCAGCACCGCGAGGGGGATCTCTGGGGCCAACGTCCTGACTTTC
CASTARGISGANVLTF
>TRBV2|TRBJ2-7|TRBD1|once
TGTGCCAGCAGTGAAGATATCCCTGGGACAGGATATGCCTACGAGCAGTACTTC
CASSEDIPGTGYAYEQYF
>TRBV4-1|TRBJ1-5|TRBD1|once
TGCGCCAGCAGCCAAGATCGGGACAGGGTAGGCAATCAGCCCCAGCATTTT
CASSQDRDRVGNQPQHF
>TRBV27|TRBJ2-5|NA|NA
TGTGCCAGCAGTCCGGCTTTTGGGGCCCAGTACTTC
CASSPAFGAQYF
>TRBV5-1|TRBJ1-5|NA|NA
TGCGCCAGCAGCCCCTCGGGGACCAGCAATCAGCCCCAGCATTTT
CASSPSGTSNQPQHF
>TRBV27|TRBJ1-1|NA|once
TGTGCCAGCAAAACTCCAGGGAGGGCTCTGAATGAAGCTTTCTTT
CASKTPGRALNEAFF
>TRBV2|TRBJ2-5|TRBD1|NA
TGTGCCAGCAGGGAGACAGGGATCGAGACCCAGTACTTC
CASRETGIETQYF
>TRBV7-2|TRBJ1-4|NA|few
TGTGCCAGCACCCGACAGGCAACTAATGAAAAACTGTTTTTT
CASTRQATNEKLFF
>TRBV30|TRBJ1-2|NA|NA
TGTGCCTGGAGGAGAAAACAGGATACGAACTATGGCTACACCTTC
CAWRRKQDTNYGYTF
>TRBV24-1|TRBJ1-2|NA|once
TGTGCCACCAGTGGCGACCGGGACCCTGGGAGTATCGCCTTC
CATSGDRDPGSIAF
>TRBV7-9|TRBJ2-7|NA|NA
TGTGCCAGCAGCTCGCCACTGTTCCCCTACGAGCAGTACTTC
CASSSPLFPYEQYF
>TRBV7-2|TRBJ1-5|NA|few
TGTGCCAGCAGCTTTTCGGGGGGCAGGCAGCCCCAGCATTTT
CASSFSGGRQPQHF
>TRBV2|TRBJ2-1|TRBD2|NA
TGTGCCAGCAGTGGGACTAGCGGGAGTGGGAATGAGCAGTTCTTC
CASSGTSGSGNEQFF